These 23 T cell receptor beta chains were all obtained from the same sample, sequenced in a study of cytomegalovirus exposure and HLA in healthy donors. The PCR made use of 60 Vbeta and 13 Jbeta primers. TCRdb's copy holds only in-frame clones and misses some; the assay was immunoSEQ multiplex PCR. This table has some 130,000 clones, 80% appearing once. The sequencing sample was made of PBMCs. Receptor source: a young man in good health and CMV-seronegative.

With respect to this clone: This sample also contains other DNA sequences that code for the same CDR3. The CDR3 DNA follows: TGTGCCTGGAGCCGGACAGGGGGATATGGCTACACCTTC. This sequence encodes CAWSRTGGYGYTF. The chain carries TRBV30 and TRBJ1-2; 10 nucleotides line up with TRBD1. V shed 3 bases and J 5 bases; nucleotides not matched to a gene: 3. Germline-derived CDR1 and CDR2 are GTSNPN and SVGIG (reference sequence). CDR3 length: 13 residues.

This rearrangement joins TRBV6-6 to TRBJ1-2, with 7 bases matching TRBD1. The V and J ends lost 6 bases and 6 bases, in that order; junction bases with no gene match: 13. Germline CDR1 and CDR2: MNHNY and SVGAGI (reference sequence). The CDR3 loop spans 15 amino acids. The CDR3 DNA reads as TGTGCCAGCAGCCCGCGACAGGGATCTCAGGATGGCTACACCTTC. This encodes CASSPRQGSQDGYTF.

This rearrangement joins TRBV27 to TRBJ1-1; unclear D gene. V lost 5 bases and J lost 0, with 10 bases in between. Germline loops: CDR1 MNHEY, CDR2 SMNVEV (reference sequence). The CDR3 runs 14 residues. The CDR3 loop reads CASSLNGMNTEAFF. CDR3 coding DNA: TGTGCCAGCAGTCTTAACGGGATGAACACTGAAGCTTTCTTT.

CDR3 DNA: TGCGCCAGCAGCCAAGGCATGGCTAGCGGTTACAATGAGCAGTTCTTC. It specifies CASSQGMASGYNEQFF. The rearrangement joins TRBV4-1 to TRBJ2-1; 7 nucleotides match TRBD2. Germline CDR1 reads MGHRA; CDR2 reads YSYEKL. This CDR3 spans 16 amino acids. The V gene end was trimmed by 1 base and the J gene end by 4 bases; junction bases not matched to a gene: 7.

This chain connects TRBV5-8 to TRBJ2-7, with D uncertain. CDR3 length: 13 residues. The germline V gene encodes CDR1 SGHTS and CDR2 YDEGEE. The germline V and J ends were trimmed by 1 base and 0 bases, with 5 bases remaining between them. The CDR3 sequence is CASSLTSSYEQYF. DNA of the CDR3: TGTGCCAGCAGCTTGACGAGCTCCTACGAGCAGTACTTC.

This rearrangement joins TRBV9 to TRBJ1-1; the match to TRBD1 covers 7 bases. Germline V gene lookup returns CDR1 SGDLS and CDR2 YYNGEE. V shed 4 bases, J shed 0 bases, and the junction held 3 bases outside the gene matches. This CDR3 region has 14 residues. The CDR3 DNA reads TGTGCCAGCAGCTCAGGGGGGATGAACACTGAAGCTTTCTTT. Translated: CASSSGGMNTEAFF.

V usage is TRBV30 and J usage is TRBJ2-3; D is unclear. Per the germline V gene, CDR1 is GTSNPN and CDR2 is SVGIG (reference sequence). This CDR3 region has 13 residues. V was pared by 2 bases and J by 2 bases, with 8 bases between. CDR3 sequence: CAWSPRNTDTQYF. CDR3 DNA sequence: TGTGCCTGGAGTCCGAGAAACACAGATACGCAGTATTTT.

The J gene is TRBJ1-3, the V gene TRBV7-6; D is possibly TRBD1 (6 bases). V lost 0 bases and J 0 bases, leaving 12 bases between the germline ends. The CDR3 extends over 17 amino acids. Germline CDR1 is SGHVS and CDR2 is FNYEAQ. CDR3 in amino acids: CASSLAPGHSSGNTIYF. The CDR3, as DNA: TGTGCCAGCAGCTTAGCGCCGGGACATAGCTCTGGAAACACCATATATTTT.

This clone appeared a single time. The chain recombines TRBV19 with TRBJ2-6; D is possibly TRBD2 (6 bases). Germline assignment: CDR1 LNHDA and CDR2 SQIVND (reference sequence). There are 18 residues in the CDR3. Between the trimmed V and J ends, which lost 7 bases and 0 bases, there was a span of 19 bases. DNA for the CDR3: TGTGCCAGTACCCCGGCGGAGGGGTACCCCTCTGGGGCCAACGTCCTGACTTTC. Its protein is CASTPAEGYPSGANVLTF.

The J gene is TRBJ2-1, the V gene TRBV29-1; 9 bases match TRBD2. CDR3 length: 14 residues. After removal of 6 bases from V and 10 bases from J, the junction contained 13 bases not matched to a gene. Per the germline V gene, CDR1 is SQVTM and CDR2 is ANQGSEA. CDR3 sequence reads: CSVGPAGGWREQFF. DNA for the CDR3: TGCAGCGTCGGACCAGCGGGAGGATGGAGGGAGCAGTTCTTC.

The chain recombines TRBV9 with TRBJ1-4, with D perhaps matching TRBD1 (6 bases). This CDR3 is 16 amino acids long. Trimming stripped 7 bases from V and 0 bases from J, with 16 bases between. Germline CDR1 SGDLS, CDR2 YYNGEE. CDR3 nucleotide sequence: TGTGCCAGCTCTAAGGGGGGGGGAGCAACTAATGAAAAACTGTTTTTT. Translation: CASSKGGGATNEKLFF.

The rearrangement uses TRBV4-3 and TRBJ1-4; D uncertain. V was clipped by 0 bases and J by 3 bases, with 8 bases between them. The germline gives CDR1 LGHNA, CDR2 YSLEER. The CDR3 covers 15 residues. In nucleotides, the CDR3 is TGCGCCAGCAGCCAAGACTACTTACCTAATGAAAAACTGTTTTTT. This encodes CASSQDYLPNEKLFF.

This clone occurred a few times. V is TRBV5-6 and J is TRBJ2-7; maybe TRBD1 (6 bases). The CDR3 runs to 16 residues. Germline CDR1 is SGHDT and CDR2 is YYEEEE. The ends were cut back, 4 bases at V and 0 bases at J, with 17 bases in the middle. Here the CDR3 reads CASSRRGGGHSYEQYF. CDR3 coding DNA: TGTGCCAGCAGCAGGCGAGGGGGTGGTCACTCCTACGAGCAGTACTTC.

V and J are TRBV13 and TRBJ2-4; TRBD2 aligns across 7 bases. V lost 5 bases to trimming and J lost 3 bases; unmatched junction nucleotides: 10. Germline CDR1 PRHDT, CDR2 FYEKMQ (reference sequence). The CDR3 is made up of 16 amino acids. The CDR3 DNA reads TGTGCCAGCAGCCATAATCCCAGGGAGGGCAAAAACATTCAGTACTTC. This translates into CASSHNPREGKNIQYF.

CDR3 residues: CASTTGGQGYNEQFF. The DNA for the CDR3 is TGTGCCAGCACAACAGGGGGACAGGGTTACAATGAGCAGTTCTTC. The chain links TRBV28 to TRBJ2-1, with 9 positions matching TRBD1. J lost 4 bases, V lost 7 bases, and 8 bases had no gene match. The CDR3 runs to 15 residues. The germline V gene encodes CDR1 MDHEN and CDR2 SYDVKM.

The chain carries TRBV10-3 and TRBJ2-3; D is undetermined. V lost 4 bases to trimming and J lost 2 bases, with 16 bases between them. CDR3 size: 16 residues. In germline, CDR1 is ENHRY, CDR2 SYGVKD. The CDR3 protein is CAISVPPRGTTDTQYF. CDR3 bases: TGTGCCATCAGTGTCCCCCCCCGCGGAACCACAGATACGCAGTATTTT.

The chain links TRBV30 to TRBJ2-1; TRBD2 matches at 8 bases. CDR3 length equals 14 residues. The V gene's germline CDR1 is GTSNPN and CDR2 SVGIG (reference sequence). V gave up 3 bases and J gave up 2 bases; unmatched junction bases: 3. The CDR3: CAWRAGVPYNEQFF. The CDR3 region has the DNA TGTGCCTGGAGAGCGGGAGTACCCTACAATGAGCAGTTCTTC.

The rearrangement joins TRBV28 to TRBJ1-2, with 10 positions matching TRBD1. The V segment lost 6 bases and the J segment 8 bases; nucleotides outside the gene matches: 6. CDR1 and CDR2 (germline): MDHEN, SYDVKM. This CDR3 has 13 amino acids. This chain's CDR3 is CASSRWTGGGYTF. The CDR3 bases are TGTGCCAGCAGCCGTTGGACAGGGGGGGGCTACACCTTC.

The rearrangement joins TRBV5-1 to TRBJ1-1; D is perhaps TRBD1 (5 bases). Trimming cost V 5 bases and J 3 bases, with 14 bases left between them. The V gene's germline CDR1 is SGHRS and CDR2 YFSETQ. This CDR3 spans 14 amino acids. DNA of the CDR3: TGCGCCAGCAGGGAAAGTCAGGGATACACTGAAGCTTTCTTT. It translates to CASRESQGYTEAFF.

This rearrangement joins TRBV19 to TRBJ1-2, with 7 bases matching TRBD1. The CDR3 is made up of 13 amino acids. Germline V gives CDR1 LNHDA, CDR2 SQIVND (reference sequence). V lost 10 bases and J lost 6; bases outside the gene matches: 11. The CDR3 protein is CATRDRYTDGYTF. The CDR3 DNA reads TGTGCCACTCGGGACAGATATACAGATGGCTACACCTTC. Full variable domain (missing parts from reference TRBV19 and TRBJ1-2): DGGITQSPKYLFRKEGQNVTLSCEQNLNHDAMYWYRQDPGQGLRLIYYSQIVNDFQKGDIAEGYSVSREKKESFPLTVTSAQKNPTAFYLCATRDRYTDGYTFGSGTRLTVV.

This clone came up a few times. This rearrangement joins TRBV30 to TRBJ1-4, with 8 bases identical to TRBD1. With 5 bases clipped from V and 8 bases from J, the junction kept 10 bases outside the gene matches. This CDR3 is built from 14 residues. Germline CDR1 GTSNPN, CDR2 SVGIG (reference sequence). This CDR3 is CAWGRDRWNEKLFF. CDR3 DNA: TGTGCCTGGGGCCGGGACAGGTGGAACGAAAAACTGTTTTTT.

CDR3 protein: CASWANTEAFF. CDR3 sequence (DNA): TGTGCCAGCTGGGCAAACACTGAAGCTTTCTTT. The genes are TRBV2 and TRBJ1-1; D gene unclear. The CDR3 runs to 11 residues. Trimming took 8 bases from V and 2 from J, leaving 6 bases between them. CDR1 is SNHLY and CDR2 is FYNNEI in the germline V gene.

The chain uses TRBV28 and TRBJ2-5; tentative D call: TRBD1 (6 bases). The better agreement between TRBJ2-7 and the DNA end casts doubt on the J call. The CDR3 contains 15 residues. Germline-derived CDR1 and CDR2 are MDHEN and SYDVKM. The CDR3 sequence: CASRDVQGSPYEQYF. The CDR3 DNA is TGTGCCAGCAGGGACGTACAGGGAAGTCCCTACGAGCAGTACTTC.